Here is one T cell receptor beta chain with its context. V was pared by 1 base and J by 0 bases, with 3 bases of the junction left unmatched. Germline V gene sequence: CDR1 SNHLY, CDR2 FYNNEI. This CDR3 comprises 16 residues. The sample belongs to a study of identical twins. TCRdb redid the calling of the 5' RACE reads with MiXCR, one entry per CDR3 protein. In the table there are 400,000 to 550,000 distinct CDR3 sequences, 22% of which are singletons. This sample was also put to use in a study of T cells expressing NK-cell markers.

The rearrangement links TRBV2 to TRBJ1-1; 9 bases line up with TRBD1. Sequenced input: CD4+ T cells sorted from blood. This sequence was found in a woman between 18 and 30 years old in good health. In DNA form, the CDR3 reads TGTGCCAGCAGTGAAGGACAGGGGGTCCTGAACACTGAAGCTTTCTTT. Encoded protein: CASSEGQGVLNTEAFF.